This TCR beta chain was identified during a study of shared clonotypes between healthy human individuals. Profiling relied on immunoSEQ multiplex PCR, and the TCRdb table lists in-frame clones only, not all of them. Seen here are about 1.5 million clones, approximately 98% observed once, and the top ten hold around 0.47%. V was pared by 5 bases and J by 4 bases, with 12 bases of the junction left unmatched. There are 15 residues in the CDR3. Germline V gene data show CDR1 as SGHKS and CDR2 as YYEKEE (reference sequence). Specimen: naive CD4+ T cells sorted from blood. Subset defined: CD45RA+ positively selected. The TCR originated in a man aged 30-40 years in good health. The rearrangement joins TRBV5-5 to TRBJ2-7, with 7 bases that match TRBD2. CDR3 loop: CASRDAGLTRYEQYF. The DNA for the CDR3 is TGTGCCAGCAGAGATGCGGGACTAACTAGGTACGAGCAGTACTTC.